These T cell receptor beta chains were read from a single sample in a study of molecular identifiers for immune sequencing clone quantification. TCRdb used MiXCR to reprocess the PCR reads, holding one entry per CDR3 protein. The table includes about 510,000 distinct CDR3 sequences, over 20% detected once. Source material: naive CD8+ T cells from blood, with Jurkat cell RNA spiked in. These TCRs come from a human donor in good health. Some libraries in this study had Jurkat cell RNA spiked in. The CDR3 runs from the conserved cysteine through the conserved F or W. A D gene is named only where the DNA matches it firmly. Size tells how often a clone was seen (once, few, many) or the class of an expanded clone, and some rows leave it out.

clone_size: .
j_call: TRBJ2-5
v_call: TRBV9
d_call: TRBD1
cdr3_nt: TGTGCCAGCAGCGTAGTCCCGGGTCGTGGGACAGGGGATATGGAGACCCAGTACTTC
cdr3_aa: CASSVVPGRGTGDMETQYF

clone_size: .
j_call: TRBJ2-7
v_call: TRBV7-2
d_call: .
cdr3_nt: TGTGCCAGCAGCTTAGATTCCCGATTATTGGGGGAGCAGTACTTC
cdr3_aa: CASSLDSRLLGEQYF

clone_size: .
j_call: TRBJ2-7
v_call: TRBV7-2
d_call: TRBD2
cdr3_nt: TGTGCCAGCAGCTTAGATAGCGGGGCCTTCGAGCAGTACTTC
cdr3_aa: CASSLDSGAFEQYF

clone_size: many
j_call: TRBJ1-1
v_call: TRBV6-5
d_call: .
cdr3_nt: TGTGCCAGCAAACTCCGGGACGGATCGGACATGAACACTGAAGCTTTCTTT
cdr3_aa: CASKLRDGSDMNTEAFF

clone_size: many
j_call: TRBJ1-2
v_call: TRBV29-1
d_call: .
cdr3_nt: TGCAGCGTTGAAGAGGACAAGGTCTATGGCTACACCTTC
cdr3_aa: CSVEEDKVYGYTF

clone_size: few
j_call: TRBJ1-2
v_call: TRBV4-1
d_call: .
cdr3_nt: TGCGCCAGCAGCCAAGATCGCGGGGGGTACTCCTGGGGCTACACCTTC
cdr3_aa: CASSQDRGGYSWGYTF

clone_size: .
j_call: TRBJ1-1
v_call: TRBV7-6
d_call: .
cdr3_nt: TGTGCCAGCAGCTTAGCCGGAACCATGAACACTGAAGCTTTCTTT
cdr3_aa: CASSLAGTMNTEAFF

clone_size: few
j_call: TRBJ1-1
v_call: TRBV20-1
d_call: .
cdr3_nt: TGCAGTGCTAGGATGGTGGCTGAAGCTTTCTTT
cdr3_aa: CSARMVAEAFF

clone_size: .
j_call: TRBJ2-7
v_call: TRBV30
d_call: .
cdr3_nt: TGTGCCTGGAGCAAAATAGCGGACACCTACAAGCAGTACTTC
cdr3_aa: CAWSKIADTYKQYF

clone_size: .
j_call: TRBJ2-7
v_call: TRBV5-6
d_call: .
cdr3_nt: TGTGCCAGCAGCTTGGTAGACGGGGGGCTTAGCTCCTACGAGCAGTACTTC
cdr3_aa: CASSLVDGGLSSYEQYF

clone_size: many
j_call: TRBJ1-1
v_call: TRBV4-3
d_call: .
cdr3_nt: TGTGCCAGCAGCCAAGATCGTATGAACACTGAAGCTTTCTTT
cdr3_aa: CASSQDRMNTEAFF

clone_size: many
j_call: TRBJ2-1
v_call: TRBV6-5
d_call: TRBD1
cdr3_nt: TGTGCCAGCAGTTACGGGACAGGGATTGCGGAGCAGTTCTTC
cdr3_aa: CASSYGTGIAEQFF

clone_size: many
j_call: TRBJ2-7
v_call: TRBV20-1
d_call: .
cdr3_nt: TGCAGTGCTAGATGGGGGGGCTTAAGCTCCTACGAGCAGTACTTC
cdr3_aa: CSARWGGLSSYEQYF

clone_size: .
j_call: TRBJ2-3
v_call: TRBV3-1
d_call: .
cdr3_nt: TGTGCCAGCAGCCCGTACTCAGATACGCAGTATTTT
cdr3_aa: CASSPYSDTQYF

clone_size: few
j_call: TRBJ2-6
v_call: TRBV5-8
d_call: .
cdr3_nt: TGTGCCAGCAGCTTTCTCGGGGGAGCCAACGTCCTGACTTTC
cdr3_aa: CASSFLGGANVLTF

clone_size: few
j_call: TRBJ1-4
v_call: TRBV11-2
d_call: TRBD1
cdr3_nt: TGTGCCAGCAGTTCAGGGGGGGGGGAAAAACTGTTTTTT
cdr3_aa: CASSSGGGEKLFF

clone_size: few
j_call: TRBJ1-2
v_call: TRBV11-2
d_call: .
cdr3_nt: TGTGCCAGCAGCCCCGGAGGGGCGCCTGGCTACACCTTC
cdr3_aa: CASSPGGAPGYTF

clone_size: .
j_call: TRBJ2-7
v_call: TRBV20-1
d_call: .
cdr3_nt: TGCAGTGCTAGAGATAAGGGACTTCCCACCTACGAGCAGTACTTC
cdr3_aa: CSARDKGLPTYEQYF

clone_size: few
j_call: TRBJ1-2
v_call: TRBV2
d_call: .
cdr3_nt: TGTGCCAGCAGTGAGAGAAGCGTGGAACCTCCCTATGGCTACACCTTC
cdr3_aa: CASSERSVEPPYGYTF

clone_size: .
j_call: TRBJ2-3
v_call: TRBV4-3
d_call: TRBD2
cdr3_nt: TGCGCCAGCAGCCATCTAGCGGGAGGTGCAGATACGCAGTATTTT
cdr3_aa: CASSHLAGGADTQYF

clone_size: many
j_call: TRBJ1-1
v_call: TRBV12-3/TRBV12-4
d_call: .
cdr3_nt: TGTGCCAGCAGTTTAGTCTACGGGGAAGCTTTCTTT
cdr3_aa: CASSLVYGEAFF

clone_size: few
j_call: TRBJ2-3
v_call: TRBV10-3
d_call: .
cdr3_nt: TGTGCCATCAGTACCCAGGGGTTAGCAGATACGCAGTATTTT
cdr3_aa: CAISTQGLADTQYF

clone_size: many
j_call: TRBJ2-6
v_call: TRBV29-1
d_call: .
cdr3_nt: TGCAGCGTTTTGGGGGGGGCACCTGGGGCCAACGTCCTGACTTTC
cdr3_aa: CSVLGGAPGANVLTF

clone_size: .
j_call: TRBJ1-2
v_call: TRBV13
d_call: TRBD1
cdr3_nt: TGTGCCAGCAGCTTAGTTGGGACAGGGGGCCGTACTAACTATGGCTACACCTTC
cdr3_aa: CASSLVGTGGRTNYGYTF

clone_size: .
j_call: TRBJ2-7
v_call: TRBV6-6
d_call: .
cdr3_nt: TGTGCCAGCAGTTACTCGGCAGTGCCGATCGCCTACGAGCAGTACTTC
cdr3_aa: CASSYSAVPIAYEQYF

clone_size: many
j_call: TRBJ1-1
v_call: TRBV6-5
d_call: .
cdr3_nt: TGTGCCAGCAGTTACGGGGGCGGCAACACTGAAGCTTTCTTT
cdr3_aa: CASSYGGGNTEAFF

clone_size: .
j_call: TRBJ2-1
v_call: TRBV11-2
d_call: .
cdr3_nt: TGTGCCAGCAGCTTCTGGGACTACAATGAGCAGTTCTTC
cdr3_aa: CASSFWDYNEQFF

clone_size: many
j_call: TRBJ2-3
v_call: TRBV5-6
d_call: .
cdr3_nt: TGTGCCAGCAGCTTGGTTAGACAGCCCACAGATACGCAGTATTTT
cdr3_aa: CASSLVRQPTDTQYF

clone_size: .
j_call: TRBJ2-4
v_call: TRBV4-1
d_call: TRBD2
cdr3_nt: TGCGCCAGCAGCCAAGGGGGATCAGCGGGAGGAAGGGCCAAAAACATTCAGTACTTC
cdr3_aa: CASSQGGSAGGRAKNIQYF

clone_size: many
j_call: TRBJ2-3
v_call: TRBV7-6
d_call: TRBD1
cdr3_nt: TGTGCCAGCAGCCGGACAGGGGGCTATGCAGATACGCAGTATTTT
cdr3_aa: CASSRTGGYADTQYF

clone_size: many
j_call: TRBJ2-7
v_call: TRBV30
d_call: TRBD1
cdr3_nt: TGTGCCTGGTACCGACAGGGCTCCTACGAGCAGTACTTC
cdr3_aa: CAWYRQGSYEQYF

clone_size: many
j_call: TRBJ2-3
v_call: TRBV4-3
d_call: TRBD2
cdr3_nt: TGCGCCAGCAGCCAAGATTTACTAGCGGGGGGAGGAGATACGCAGTATTTT
cdr3_aa: CASSQDLLAGGGDTQYF

clone_size: many
j_call: TRBJ1-1
v_call: TRBV30
d_call: TRBD1
cdr3_nt: TGTGCCTGGAGTACAGGACAGGGAGGATACACTGAAGCTTTCTTT
cdr3_aa: CAWSTGQGGYTEAFF

clone_size: few
j_call: TRBJ2-5
v_call: TRBV20-1
d_call: TRBD2
cdr3_nt: TGCAGTGTCCCATGGGCTAGCGGGAGGGAAGAGACCCAGTACTTC
cdr3_aa: CSVPWASGREETQYF

clone_size: many
j_call: TRBJ2-7
v_call: TRBV20-1
d_call: .
cdr3_nt: TGCAGTGCCTACTCTAGGGGTTTATCCTACGAGCAGTACTTC
cdr3_aa: CSAYSRGLSYEQYF

clone_size: few
j_call: TRBJ1-6
v_call: TRBV4-3
d_call: .
cdr3_nt: TGCGCCAGCAGCCAGTGGCTAGAATCAGTAAATTCACCCCTCCACTTT
cdr3_aa: CASSQWLESVNSPLHF

clone_size: few
j_call: TRBJ2-3
v_call: TRBV28
d_call: TRBD2
cdr3_nt: TGTGCCAGCAGCCTAACTAGCGGGAGGGTTACAGATACGCAGTATTTT
cdr3_aa: CASSLTSGRVTDTQYF

clone_size: .
j_call: TRBJ1-5
v_call: TRBV6-6
d_call: .
cdr3_nt: TGTGCCAGCAGTTACGATCATGAGCAGCCCCAGCATTTT
cdr3_aa: CASSYDHEQPQHF